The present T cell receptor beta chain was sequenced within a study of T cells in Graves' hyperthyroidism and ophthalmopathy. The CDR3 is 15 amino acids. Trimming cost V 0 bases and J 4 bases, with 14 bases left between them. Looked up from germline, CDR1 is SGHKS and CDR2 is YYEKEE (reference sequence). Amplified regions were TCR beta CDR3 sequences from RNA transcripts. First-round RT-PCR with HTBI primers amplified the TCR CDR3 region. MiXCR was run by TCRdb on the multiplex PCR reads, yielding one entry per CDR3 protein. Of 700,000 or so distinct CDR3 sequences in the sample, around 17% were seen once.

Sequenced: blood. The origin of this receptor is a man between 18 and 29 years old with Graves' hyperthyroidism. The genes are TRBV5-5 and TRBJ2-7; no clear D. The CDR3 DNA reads TGTGCCAGCAGCTTGGCCGGCCCCGGTTTATACGAGCAGTACTTC. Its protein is CASSLAGPGLYEQYF.